These T cell receptor beta chains were read from a single sample in a study of CD8 T cells in Susac syndrome. TCRdb fed the immunoSEQ multiplex PCR reads into MiXCR, producing one record per CDR3 protein. This sample has 150,000 or so distinct CDR3 sequences; nearly 97% occur once, and the top ten carry 0.14% to 0.15%. Sequenced input: CD8+ T cells from PBMCs. These receptors came from a human donor with multiple sclerosis. CDR3s include the opening cysteine and the closing phenylalanine or tryptophan.

j_gene: TRBJ1-1
len: 13
v_gene: TRBV25-1
CDR3aa: CASSPGEWTEAFF

j_gene: TRBJ2-3
len: 15
v_gene: TRBV7-2
CDR3aa: CASSLVSPQADTQYF

j_gene: TRBJ2-7
len: 11
v_gene: TRBV29-1
CDR3aa: CSVGRGNEQYF

j_gene: TRBJ2-7
len: 12
v_gene: TRBV29-1
CDR3aa: CSVESSSYEQYF

j_gene: TRBJ1-2
len: 13
v_gene: TRBV15
CDR3aa: CATTDRGPDGYTF

j_gene: TRBJ1-1
len: 14
v_gene: TRBV5-4
CDR3aa: CASSYLPRGTEAFF

j_gene: TRBJ2-1
len: 14
v_gene: TRBV7-8
CDR3aa: CASSLDPSGTEQFF

j_gene: TRBJ2-2
len: 13
v_gene: TRBV29-1
CDR3aa: CSVEGGNTGELFF

j_gene: TRBJ2-1
len: 17
v_gene: TRBV15
CDR3aa: CATSRDLGTDSYNEQFF

j_gene: TRBJ2-2
len: 13
v_gene: TRBV5-6
CDR3aa: CASSVGPERELFF

j_gene: TRBJ2-7
len: 13
v_gene: TRBV7-9
CDR3aa: CASTTPEGYEQYF

j_gene: TRBJ2-7
len: 15
v_gene: TRBV13
CDR3aa: CASSSWTGVSYEQYF

j_gene: TRBJ2-3
len: 12
v_gene: TRBV7-9
CDR3aa: CASSRSADTQYF

j_gene: TRBJ2-5
len: 16
v_gene: TRBV2
CDR3aa: CASSVILGQTQETQYF

j_gene: TRBJ2-1
len: 14
v_gene: TRBV3-1
CDR3aa: CASSRTGALDEQFF

j_gene: TRBJ2-3
len: 14
v_gene: TRBV29-1
CDR3aa: CSVEWELSTDTQYF

j_gene: TRBJ2-1
len: 12
v_gene: TRBV7-9
CDR3aa: CASRAANNEQFF

j_gene: TRBJ2-1
len: 18
v_gene: TRBV27
CDR3aa: CASSFLGLAGAGWNEQFF

j_gene: TRBJ1-6
len: 14
v_gene: TRBV13
CDR3aa: CASSIDRGNSPLHF

j_gene: TRBJ2-7
len: 17
v_gene: TRBV20-1
CDR3aa: CSATRYDRDRGVYEQYF

j_gene: TRBJ1-2
len: 17
v_gene: TRBV3-1
CDR3aa: CASSHVGTGQLNYGYTF

j_gene: TRBJ1-2
len: 15
v_gene: TRBV9
CDR3aa: CASSVSGGSSGGYTF

j_gene: TRBJ2-7
len: 12
v_gene: TRBV27
CDR3aa: CASSLVGSEQYF

j_gene: TRBJ2-7
len: 13
v_gene: TRBV27
CDR3aa: CASSLGTAYEQYF

j_gene: TRBJ2-1
len: 16
v_gene: TRBV7-7
CDR3aa: CASSPRPSGDYNEQFF

j_gene: TRBJ2-1
len: 19
v_gene: TRBV6-5
CDR3aa: CASSYSIQRTGDSYNEQFF

j_gene: TRBJ1-1
len: 13
v_gene: TRBV6-5
CDR3aa: CASSGHFGTEAFF

j_gene: TRBJ2-1
len: 17
v_gene: TRBV20-1
CDR3aa: CSARDYREPLGYNEQFF

j_gene: TRBJ2-7
len: 13
v_gene: TRBV2
CDR3aa: CATLTGGYREQYF

j_gene: TRBJ1-4
len: 12
v_gene: TRBV20-1
CDR3aa: CSAGDSFEKLFF

j_gene: TRBJ1-4
len: 15
v_gene: TRBV12-3/TRBV12-4
CDR3aa: CASSPTTATNEKLFF

j_gene: TRBJ1-4
len: 14
v_gene: TRBV7-9
CDR3aa: CASSPPAQKEKLFF

j_gene: TRBJ1-5
len: 15
v_gene: TRBV6-1
CDR3aa: CASSDRPNSNQPQHF

j_gene: TRBJ2-7
len: 13
v_gene: TRBV25-1
CDR3aa: CATSEGVPREQYF

j_gene: TRBJ2-3
len: 14
v_gene: TRBV27
CDR3aa: CASSYASGGYTQYF